Listed below are T cell receptor beta chains from one sample, sequenced in a study of identical twins' blood T cells. TCRdb recomputed calls from the 5' RACE reads with MiXCR, one row per CDR3 protein. The sample holds 400,000 or so distinct CDR3 sequences, roughly 30% seen once. The sample consisted of PBMCs. The receptors were gathered from a woman aged 18 to 49 in good health. Both conserved end residues are part of each CDR3. The D gene is left open where the match is weak. Size values are once, few and many counts, or a class for expanded clones, and some rows have none.

TRBV20-1	TRBJ1-2	NA	NA	CSAIGGGVYGYTF	TGCAGCGCAATAGGAGGGGGGGTATATGGCTACACCTTC
TRBV13	TRBJ2-1	NA	TRBD2	CASSSGPLAGGSLGDEQFF	TGTGCCAGCAGCTCAGGCCCTTTAGCGGGAGGTTCTCTTGGCGATGAGCAGTTCTTC
TRBV5-5	TRBJ1-4	NA	NA	CASSFTGSSNEKLFF	TGTGCCAGCAGCTTCACAGGTTCCTCTAATGAAAAACTGTTTTTT
TRBV30	TRBJ1-1	NA	NA	CAWSGGLGTEAFF	TGTGCCTGGAGTGGGGGGCTTGGCACTGAAGCTTTCTTT
TRBV4-1	TRBJ1-5	many	NA	CASSHTLLWPQHF	TGCGCCAGCAGCCATACCTTACTTTGGCCCCAGCATTTT
TRBV6-4	TRBJ1-1	NA	NA	CASSEASWTEAFF	TGTGCCAGCAGTGAGGCCAGTTGGACTGAAGCTTTCTTT
TRBV10-3	TRBJ2-7	NA	NA	CAISDPRDKGDEQYF	TGTGCCATCAGTGACCCCCGGGACAAAGGTGACGAGCAGTACTTC
TRBV6-5	TRBJ2-7	many	TRBD1	CASSPGQGIFYEQYF	TGTGCCAGCAGCCCGGGACAGGGAATTTTCTACGAGCAGTACTTC
TRBV11-3	TRBJ2-1	few	NA	CASRPLMRHNEQFF	TGTGCCAGCAGGCCCCTGATGAGACACAATGAGCAGTTCTTC
TRBV19	TRBJ2-1	NA	TRBD1	CASSKVGQSSYNEQFF	TGTGCCAGTAGTAAAGTGGGACAGAGCTCCTACAATGAGCAGTTCTTC
TRBV29-1	TRBJ1-5	NA	NA	CSVTTGTKQPQHF	TGCAGCGTCACCACAGGGACGAAGCAGCCCCAGCATTTT
TRBV20-1	TRBJ1-4	few	NA	CSAKDGPYEKLFF	TGCAGTGCTAAGGACGGCCCCTATGAAAAACTGTTTTTT
TRBV3-1	TRBJ1-1	NA	NA	CASSQVDTEAFF	TGTGCCAGCAGCCAAGTGGACACTGAAGCTTTCTTT
TRBV10-3	TRBJ2-5	few	NA	CAISEGPSGLTGQETQYF	TGTGCCATCAGCGAGGGCCCGAGCGGCCTCACTGGCCAAGAGACCCAGTACTTC
TRBV21-1	TRBJ2-6	NA	NA	CASSKEGTDSYSGANVLTF	TGTGCCAGCAGCAAAGAGGGGACAGACAGTTACTCTGGGGCCAACGTCCTGACTTTC
TRBV20-1	TRBJ1-5	few	NA	CSAERAGSNQPQHF	TGCAGTGCGGAACGGGCCGGGAGCAATCAGCCCCAGCATTTT
TRBV2	TRBJ1-4	few	NA	CASSGWGLFF	TGTGCCAGCAGCGGCTGGGGACTGTTTTTT
TRBV29-1	TRBJ1-2	few	NA	CSVQWNYGYTF	TGCAGCGTCCAGTGGAACTATGGCTACACCTTC
TRBV7-9	TRBJ1-2	few	NA	CASSLAIGGIYGYTF	TGTGCCAGCAGCTTAGCGATTGGGGGAATCTATGGCTACACCTTC
TRBV18	TRBJ2-1	NA	NA	CASSNPGTPNFEQFF	TGTGCCAGCTCTAACCCCGGGACTCCTAACTTTGAGCAGTTCTTC
TRBV6-5	TRBJ2-1	NA	NA	CASSYSSRYEQFF	TGTGCCAGCAGTTACTCCTCTCGGTATGAGCAGTTCTTC
TRBV24-1	TRBJ2-1	NA	NA	CATSDPFQGQFF	TGTGCCACCAGTGATCCTTTCCAGGGGCAGTTCTTC
TRBV5-1	TRBJ2-1	NA	TRBD2	CASYREVLYNEQFF	TGCGCCAGCTATCGGGAGGTCCTCTACAATGAGCAGTTCTTC
TRBV7-9	TRBJ2-4	few	NA	CASSPVQRNKNIRYF	TGTGCCAGCAGCCCAGTACAGAGGAACAAAAACATTCGGTACTTC
TRBV11-2	TRBJ1-1	many	NA	CASSLSLEAFF	TGTGCCAGCAGCTTATCCCTTGAAGCTTTCTTT
TRBV27	TRBJ2-6	NA	NA	CASSFFFSGANVLTF	TGTGCCAGCAGTTTCTTTTTCTCTGGGGCCAACGTCCTGACTTTC
TRBV5-1	TRBJ2-5	NA	NA	CASSFTGQETQYF	TGCGCCAGCAGCTTTACAGGCCAAGAGACCCAGTACTTC
TRBV7-2	TRBJ1-2	NA	NA	CASSTWDQVGGYTF	TGTGCCAGCAGCACCTGGGACCAAGTAGGTGGCTACACCTTC
TRBV12-3/TRBV12-4	TRBJ2-7	few	NA	CASSSNDGATYEQYF	TGTGCCAGCAGTTCTAATGATGGGGCTACTTACGAGCAGTACTTC
TRBV11-2	TRBJ1-1	few	NA	CASSPFAGTAFF	TGTGCCAGCAGCCCCTTCGCAGGGACGGCTTTCTTT
TRBV5-6	TRBJ2-1	few	NA	CASSLNINEQFF	TGTGCCAGCAGCCTGAACATCAATGAGCAGTTCTTC
TRBV29-1	TRBJ2-2	NA	NA	CSVDLAGGRTGELFF	TGCAGCGTTGACCTAGCCGGGGGAAGGACCGGGGAGCTGTTTTTT
TRBV7-6	TRBJ1-1	few	NA	CASSPRYEDTEAFF	TGTGCCAGCAGCCCCAGATATGAGGACACTGAAGCTTTCTTT
TRBV5-1	TRBJ2-1	few	NA	CASSLTASYNEQFF	TGTGCCAGCAGTTTGACAGCTTCCTACAATGAGCAGTTCTTC
TRBV29-1	TRBJ2-5	NA	NA	CSVGLAGGIQETQYF	TGCAGCGTTGGGTTGGCTGGCGGGATTCAAGAGACCCAGTACTTC
TRBV20-1	TRBJ1-2	NA	NA	CSAYTPVGVGCTF	TGCAGTGCCTACACCCCCGTCGGGGTCGGCTGCACCTTC
TRBV19	TRBJ1-1	many	TRBD1	CASSRQGPLGAFF	TGTGCCAGTAGTAGACAGGGCCCGCTTGGAGCTTTCTTT
TRBV13	TRBJ1-1	few	TRBD1	CASSFGTGLNTEAFF	TGTGCCAGCAGCTTCGGGACAGGATTGAACACTGAAGCTTTCTTT
TRBV20-1	TRBJ2-1	NA	TRBD2	CSASSGRNGNEQFF	TGCAGTGCTAGTAGCGGGAGAAATGGCAATGAGCAGTTCTTC
TRBV7-7	TRBJ1-4	NA	TRBD1	CASSLEGQIPSTNEKLFF	TGTGCTAGCAGCTTAGAGGGACAGATACCTTCAACTAATGAAAAACTGTTTTTT
TRBV11-2	TRBJ2-2	few	TRBD1	CASSSDRANTGELFF	TGTGCCAGCAGCTCGGACAGGGCAAACACCGGGGAGCTGTTTTTT
TRBV7-2	TRBJ2-1	few	TRBD2	CASSLWTSGRASYNEQFF	TGTGCCAGCAGCTTATGGACTAGCGGGAGGGCCTCCTACAATGAGCAGTTCTTC
TRBV6-6	TRBJ2-1	NA	NA	CASSYYSGNEQFF	TGTGCCAGCAGTTACTACTCGGGGAATGAGCAGTTCTTC
TRBV4-3	TRBJ2-7	few	NA	CASSQESPASYEQYF	TGCGCCAGCAGCCAAGAATCCCCAGCTTCCTACGAGCAGTACTTC
TRBV7-9	TRBJ2-3	few	NA	CASSKLATSTDTQYF	TGTGCCAGCAGCAAACTAGCCACCAGCACAGATACGCAGTATTTT
TRBV5-1	TRBJ2-2	NA	TRBD1	CASTGQGRWAGELFF	TGCGCCAGTACCGGACAGGGAAGATGGGCCGGGGAGCTGTTTTTT